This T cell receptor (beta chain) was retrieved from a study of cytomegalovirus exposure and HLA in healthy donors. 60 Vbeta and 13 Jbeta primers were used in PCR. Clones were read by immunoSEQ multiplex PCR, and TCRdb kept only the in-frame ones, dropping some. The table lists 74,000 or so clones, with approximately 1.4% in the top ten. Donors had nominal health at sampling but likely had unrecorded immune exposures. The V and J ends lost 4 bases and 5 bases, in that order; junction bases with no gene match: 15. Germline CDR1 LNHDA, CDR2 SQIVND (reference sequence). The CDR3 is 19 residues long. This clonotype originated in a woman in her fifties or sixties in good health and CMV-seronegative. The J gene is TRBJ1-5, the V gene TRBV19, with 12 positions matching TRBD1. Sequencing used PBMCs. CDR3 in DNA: TGTGCCAGTAGTAGAGAGGGGACAGGGGGCGTGTGGGTCGATCAGCCCCAGCATTTT. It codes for CASSREGTGGVWVDQPQHF.